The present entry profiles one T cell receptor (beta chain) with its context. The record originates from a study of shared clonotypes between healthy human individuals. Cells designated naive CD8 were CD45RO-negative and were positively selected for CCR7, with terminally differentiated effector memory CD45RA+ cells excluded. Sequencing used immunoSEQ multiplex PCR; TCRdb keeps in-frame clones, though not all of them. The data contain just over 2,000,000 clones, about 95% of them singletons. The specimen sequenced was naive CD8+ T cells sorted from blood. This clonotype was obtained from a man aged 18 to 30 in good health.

The CDR3 region is CSVDGGRAGEQFF. CDR3 sequence (DNA): TGCAGCGTTGACGGCGGGAGGGCCGGTGAGCAGTTCTTC. The V and J genes are TRBV29-1 and TRBJ2-1, with 9 bases fitting TRBD2. V shed 3 bases, J shed 9 bases, and the junction held 6 bases outside the gene matches. Germline CDR1 SQVTM, CDR2 ANQGSEA. The CDR3 is 13 amino acids.